The clone carrying this T cell receptor beta chain was seen a single time. These data originate in a study of blood T cell repertoires in COVID-19. Study at large: The origin of the acute and convalescent COVID-19 samples was the United States, Italy and Spain.

Trimming pared 4 bases from V and 8 bases from J, leaving 20 bases between. There are 15 residues in the CDR3. Germline V gene sequence: CDR1 WSHSY, CDR2 SAAADI. In the original analysis: Researchers report that nucleated cell counts were estimated from reference gene primer amplification. Measured with immunoSEQ multiplex PCR; TCRdb has only the in-frame clones, and not every one. V and J calls and clone size follow that table, whereas D and trimming were derived from the DNA. The table records approximately 81,000 clones, approximately 90% of them present only once. J is TRBJ1-1 and V is TRBV10-2; tentatively, D is TRBD1 (6 bases). This TCR was recovered from a man between 65 and 85 years old with active or convalescent COVID-19. Material: peripheral blood. The CDR3 DNA is TGCGCCAGCAGTGGAGACCGGGACACCCGTCGCGAAGCTTTCTTT. This gives the protein CASSGDRDTRREAFF.